This T cell receptor (beta chain) appears in the sequencing data of a study of regulatory T cells in long-lasting Graves disease. This clonotype was detected a few times. The time point denotes: persistent/refractory GD, antithyroid drugs over 5 years with positive TRAb. There was RNA extracted from PBMCs, and the TCR library was made from it. Guidelines of the American Thyroid Association were used to diagnose Graves' disease. Patients came through an endocrinology department, and that department was in Xi'an, China. Library construction for TCR beta used iRepertoire HTBI primers and Arm-PCR of CDR3 regions. MiXCR, run by TCRdb on the multiplex PCR reads, gives a single entry per CDR3 protein. Among 350,000 to 450,000 distinct CDR3 sequences listed, less than 25% were seen once. V lost 5 bases and J lost 2; bases outside the gene matches: 7. Germline V gives CDR1 SGHAT, CDR2 FQNNGV. The CDR3 consists of 17 residues.

This chain links TRBV11-2 with TRBJ2-2; 11 bases map to TRBD2. The TCR comes from a female donor with Graves disease. The input for sequencing was peripheral blood mononuclear cells (PBMCs), taken when the disease was refractory, from a patient treated with antithyroid drugs. The CDR3 loop reads CASSPGTSGFNTGELFF. The CDR3 coding sequence is TGTGCCAGCAGCCCCGGGACTAGCGGATTCAACACCGGGGAGCTGTTTTTT. Full variable domain (remainder filled in from reference TRBV11-2 and TRBJ2-2): EAGVAQSPRYKIIEKRQSVAFWCNPISGHATLYWYQQILGQGPKLLIQFQNNGVVDDSQLPKDRFSAERLKGVDSTLKIQPAKLEDSAVYLCASSPGTSGFNTGELFFGEGSRLTVL.